This T cell receptor beta chain was captured in a study of blood T cell repertoires in COVID-19. At the level of the study: Researchers got acute and convalescent COVID-19 samples from the United States, Italy and Spain. Nucleic acid was either cDNA or gDNA, and it came from T cells, B-cell-depleted T cells, or PBMCs.

Authors' analysis steps: Amplified reference gene primers provided the basis for estimating nucleated cell counts. Measured with immunoSEQ multiplex PCR; TCRdb has only the in-frame clones, and not every one. V, J and clone size derive from that table, while D and trimming were established from the DNA sequence. Among around 86,000 clones listed, 80% to 90% were seen once. From germline, CDR1 is SNHLY and CDR2 FYNNEI. Trimming cost V 2 bases and J 9 bases; bases outside gene matches: 6. This CDR3 has 15 residues. This chain joins TRBV2 and TRBJ1-6; TRBD1 agrees at 8 bases. The sequence was collected from a woman older than 75 with acute or convalescent COVID-19. Sequenced: peripheral blood. For the CDR3, the DNA is TGTGCCAGCAGTGAATTCCCAGGGGGCTCTTCACCCCTCCACTTT. It codes for CASSEFPGGSSPLHF.